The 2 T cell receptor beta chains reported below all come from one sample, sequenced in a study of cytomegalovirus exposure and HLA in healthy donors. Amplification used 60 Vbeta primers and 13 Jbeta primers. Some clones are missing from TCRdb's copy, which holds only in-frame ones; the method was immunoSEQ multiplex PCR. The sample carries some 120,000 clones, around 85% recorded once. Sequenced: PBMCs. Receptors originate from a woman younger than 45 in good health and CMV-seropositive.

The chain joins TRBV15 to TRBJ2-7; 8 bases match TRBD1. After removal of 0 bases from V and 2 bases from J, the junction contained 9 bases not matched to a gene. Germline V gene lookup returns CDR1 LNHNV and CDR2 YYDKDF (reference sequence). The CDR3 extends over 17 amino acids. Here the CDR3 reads CATSRDEWGQATYEQYF. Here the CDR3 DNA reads TGTGCCACCAGCAGAGATGAATGGGGACAGGCCACCTACGAGCAGTACTTC.

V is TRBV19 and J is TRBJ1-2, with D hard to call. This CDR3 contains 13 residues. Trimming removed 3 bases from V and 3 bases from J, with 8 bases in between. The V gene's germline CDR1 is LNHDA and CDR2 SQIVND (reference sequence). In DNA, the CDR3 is TGTGCCAGTAGTATGAGTGGTGACTATGGCTACACCTTC. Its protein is CASSMSGDYGYTF.